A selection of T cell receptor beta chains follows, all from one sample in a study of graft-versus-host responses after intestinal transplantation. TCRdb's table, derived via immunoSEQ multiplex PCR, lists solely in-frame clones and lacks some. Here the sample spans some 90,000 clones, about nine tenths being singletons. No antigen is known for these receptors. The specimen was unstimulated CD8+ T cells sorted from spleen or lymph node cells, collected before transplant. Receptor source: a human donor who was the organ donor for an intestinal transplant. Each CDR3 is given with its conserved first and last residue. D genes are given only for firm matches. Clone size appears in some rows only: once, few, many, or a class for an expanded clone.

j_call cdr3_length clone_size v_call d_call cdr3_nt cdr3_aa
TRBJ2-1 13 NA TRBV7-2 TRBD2 TGTGCCAGCAGTTTAGCGGGGGGGCATGAGCAGTTCTTC CASSLAGGHEQFF
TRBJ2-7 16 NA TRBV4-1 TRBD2 TGCGCCAGCAGCCAAAAAGGGCGGGGGGCCCGGGGAGAGCAGTACTTC CASSQKGRGARGEQYF
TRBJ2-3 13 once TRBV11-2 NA TGTGCCAGCAGCTTTCAGGAATTAGATACGCAGTATTTT CASSFQELDTQYF
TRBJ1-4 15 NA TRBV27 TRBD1 TGTGCCAGCAGTCCGCAGACAGGGTGGAATGAAAAACTGTTTTTT CASSPQTGWNEKLFF
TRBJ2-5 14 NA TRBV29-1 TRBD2 TGCAGCGTTGAACTAGCGGGGGACCAAGAGACCCAGTACTTC CSVELAGDQETQYF
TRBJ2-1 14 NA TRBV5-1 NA TGCGCCAGCAGCTTCTCGCCCTCAGGGTATGAGCAGTTCTTC CASSFSPSGYEQFF
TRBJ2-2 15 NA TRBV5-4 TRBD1 TGTGCCAGCAGCTGGGGACAGGGAAACACCGGGGAGCTGTTTTTT CASSWGQGNTGELFF
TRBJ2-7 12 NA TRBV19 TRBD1 TGTGCCACAGGACAGGGGGAGTTCGAGCAGTACTTC CATGQGEFEQYF
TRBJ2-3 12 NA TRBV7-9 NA TGTGCCAGCAGCTTGGGGCTAGATACGCAGTATTTT CASSLGLDTQYF
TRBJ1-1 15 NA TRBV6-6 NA TGTGCCAGCAGTTACTCAGGGAGTGGCGACACTGAAGCTTTCTTT CASSYSGSGDTEAFF
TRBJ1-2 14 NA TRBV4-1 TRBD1 TGCGCCAGCAGCCCACAGGGGGTTGCGGCTGGCTACACCTTC CASSPQGVAAGYTF
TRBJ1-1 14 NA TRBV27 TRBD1 TGTGCCAGCAGTCCGATGACAGGGGGCACTGAAGCTTTCTTT CASSPMTGGTEAFF
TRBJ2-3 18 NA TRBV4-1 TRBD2 TGCGCCAGCAGCCAGATGACGGGACTAGCGGACATCACAGATACGCAGTATTTT CASSQMTGLADITDTQYF
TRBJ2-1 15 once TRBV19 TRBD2 TGTGCCAGCAGAATTAGCGGGGGGGCCTTAAATGAGCAGTTCTTC CASRISGGALNEQFF
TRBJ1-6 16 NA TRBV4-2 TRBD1 TGTGCCAGCAGCCAAGAGCAGGGGGCCCCTAATTCACCCCTCCACTTT CASSQEQGAPNSPLHF
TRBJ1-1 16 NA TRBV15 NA TGTGCCACCAGCAGAGATCCCACAGGTGCGAACACTGAAGCTTTCTTT CATSRDPTGANTEAFF
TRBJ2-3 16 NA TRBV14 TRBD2 TGTGCCAGCAGCCAACCCGGGACTAGCGTCACAGATACGCAGTATTTT CASSQPGTSVTDTQYF
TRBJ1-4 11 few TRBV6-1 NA TGTGCCAGCAGGTTGGGCGAAAAACTGTTTTTT CASRLGEKLFF
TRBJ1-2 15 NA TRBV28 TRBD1 TGTGCCAGCAGTAGGACAGGGGGCGCAGGTTATGGCTACACCTTC CASSRTGGAGYGYTF
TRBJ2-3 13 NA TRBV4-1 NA TGCGCCAGCAGCCAACGGAGCGCAGATACGCAGTATTTT CASSQRSADTQYF
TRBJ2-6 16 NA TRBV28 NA TGTGCCAGCAGTTTCAGTCTCCTGTCTGGGGCCAACGTCCTGACTTTC CASSFSLLSGANVLTF
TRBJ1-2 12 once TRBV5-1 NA TGCGCCAGCAGCTTGGGTCTTTATGGCTACACCTTC CASSLGLYGYTF
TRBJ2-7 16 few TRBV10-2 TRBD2 TGCGCCAGCAGCGCGGGGGTCCCCTTGAGGTTCTACGAGCAGTACTTC CASSAGVPLRFYEQYF
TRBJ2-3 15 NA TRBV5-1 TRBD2 TGCGCCAGCAGCTTGGATTCGGGGGGGACAGATACGCAGTATTTT CASSLDSGGTDTQYF
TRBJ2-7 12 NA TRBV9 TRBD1 TGTGCCAGCAGCTCGGACAGGGAGGAGCAGTACTTC CASSSDREEQYF
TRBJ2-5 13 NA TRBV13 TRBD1 TGTGCCAGCAGCTCCGGGACAGCAGAGACCCAGTACTTC CASSSGTAETQYF
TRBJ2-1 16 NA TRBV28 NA TGTGCCAGCAGCGCAACTACAGGGCCCCCCTACAATGAGCAGTTCTTC CASSATTGPPYNEQFF